The clone carrying this T cell receptor (beta chain) was seen repeatedly, ten times or more. The data are from a study of regulatory T cells in long-lasting Graves disease. With iRepertoire HTBI primers and Arm-PCR of CDR3 regions, TCR beta libraries were built. TCRdb itself ran the multiplex PCR reads through MiXCR, one entry per CDR3 protein. The table includes roughly 520,000 distinct CDR3 sequences, around 12% detected once. V shed 5 bases and J shed 4 bases, with 13 bases lying between them. The CDR3 is 13 residues long. From germline, CDR1 is DFQATT and CDR2 SNEGSKA (reference sequence). Time point indicated: newly diagnosed GD, antithyroid drugs for less than 3 months. Extracted PBMC RNA gave rise to the TCR library. These data were also reused for a study on T cells in Graves' hyperthyroidism and ophthalmopathy. This second report adds: Patients counted as stable if ophthalmopathy did not develop within 18 months. First-round RT-PCR with HTBI primers amplified the TCR CDR3 region.

The rearrangement uses TRBV20-1 and TRBJ2-3, with D unclear. The sample was peripheral blood mononuclear cells (PBMCs), taken at new diagnosis, from a patient treated with antithyroid drugs. The source is a woman aged 25-40 years with Graves disease. CDR3: CSAGSSSPDTQYF. The CDR3 coding sequence is TGCAGTGCTGGGTCGTCGAGCCCAGATACGCAGTATTTT.